The next 17 T cell receptor beta chains were all read from a single sample in a study of cytomegalovirus exposure and HLA in healthy donors. This PCR relied on a set of 60 Vbeta primers and 13 Jbeta primers. TCRdb keeps only in-frame clones here, not all; method: immunoSEQ multiplex PCR. In all, the sample yields 74,000 or so clones. Sequenced material: PBMCs. The receptor source for this set is a woman aged 60-75 years in good health and CMV-seronegative.

This chain uses TRBV5-1 with TRBJ1-2; 11 bases are a match to TRBD1. J lost 6 bases, V lost 4 bases, and 11 bases had no gene match. The CDR3 loop spans 16 amino acids. Per germline, CDR1 SGHRS and CDR2 YFSETQ. Here the CDR3 DNA reads TGCGCCAGCAGCCTCAGGACAGGGGGCATTTTGGATGGCTACACCTTC. Its translation: CASSLRTGGILDGYTF.

V and J are TRBV10-3 and TRBJ2-2; 10 nucleotides align to TRBD2. V shed 6 bases and J 5 bases; nucleotides not matched to a gene: 12. The CDR3 is made up of 17 amino acids. From germline, CDR1 is ENHRY and CDR2 SYGVKD. The chain's CDR3 is CAISAASSGSGTGELFF. As DNA, the CDR3 is TGTGCCATCAGCGCGGCCTCTAGCGGGAGCGGGACCGGGGAGCTGTTTTTT.

V usage is TRBV28 and J usage is TRBJ1-2; D not resolved. V gave up 6 bases and J gave up 2 bases, with 13 bases separating them. Germline V gene data show CDR1 as MDHEN and CDR2 as SYDVKM. The CDR3 has 14 amino acids. For the CDR3, the DNA is TGTGCCAGCAGCGGGAGCTCACTAAACTATGGCTACACCTTC. It translates to CASSGSSLNYGYTF.

This clone is medium-sized by frequency. The V gene is TRBV10-3, the J gene TRBJ1-1; a weak D match, TRBD1 (5 bases). The V and J ends lost 6 bases and 1 base respectively, with 9 bases between them. This CDR3 is built from 13 residues. Germline V gives CDR1 ENHRY, CDR2 SYGVKD. As DNA, the CDR3 is TGTGCCATCAGGCGGGACCCGAACACTGAAGCTTTCTTT. Amino acids: CAIRRDPNTEAFF.

J is TRBJ2-1 and V is TRBV30; 9 bases agree with TRBD1. Germline V gives CDR1 GTSNPN, CDR2 SVGIG (reference sequence). The V and J ends lost 5 bases and 3 bases, in that order; junction bases with no gene match: 5. CDR3 length equals 14 residues. The CDR3 bases are TGTGCCTGGGCGCCGGGACAGGGCTACAATGAGCAGTTCTTC. This translates into CAWAPGQGYNEQFF.

The genes are TRBV5-8 and TRBJ1-5; D call uncertain. This CDR3 comprises 15 residues. V shed 5 bases and J shed 0 bases, with 12 bases lying between them. CDR1 is SGHTS and CDR2 is YDEGEE in the germline V gene. DNA of the CDR3: TGTGCCAGCAGTTATTCCCAGGTTAGCAATCAGCCCCAGCATTTT. Translating it yields CASSYSQVSNQPQHF.

V is TRBV9 and J is TRBJ2-3, with D perhaps TRBD2 (5 bases). This CDR3 has 16 residues. CDR1 is SGDLS, CDR2 YYNGEE, per germline. With 3 bases removed from V and 0 bases from J, the gap between germline ends came to 14 bases. CDR3 in amino acids: CASSGRSDSSTDTQYF. The CDR3 coding sequence is TGTGCCAGCAGCGGACGTAGCGACTCAAGCACAGATACGCAGTATTTT.

The V and J genes are TRBV19 and TRBJ2-3; TRBD2 aligns across 15 bases. This CDR3 spans 19 amino acids. Trimming removed 7 bases from V and 3 bases from J; junction bases left unmatched: 14. Germline loops: CDR1 LNHDA, CDR2 SQIVND (reference sequence). CDR3 sequence reads: CASTTTRTSGRAGTDTQYF. The DNA for the CDR3 is TGTGCCAGTACCACTACAAGGACTAGCGGGAGGGCCGGTACAGATACGCAGTATTTT.

This chain uses TRBV10-1 with TRBJ2-5; 11 bases align to TRBD1. V shed 3 bases and J 1 base; nucleotides not matched to a gene: 4. Germline V gene sequence: CDR1 WNHNN, CDR2 SYGVQD (reference sequence). The CDR3 extends over 16 amino acids. CDR3 in DNA: TGCGCCAGCAGTGACCACGGGACAGGGGGCCAAGAGACCCAGTACTTC. Encoded protein: CASSDHGTGGQETQYF.

J is TRBJ2-3 and V is TRBV7-2; 11 nucleotides agree with TRBD2. The CDR3 has 15 amino acids. CDR1 is SGHTA, CDR2 FQGNSA, per germline. Losses at the gene ends were 3 bases for V and 6 bases for J; bases not matched to a gene: 5. The CDR3 DNA sequence: TGTGCCAGCAGCTTTAGCGGGAGGGCCGCTGATACGCAGTATTTT. Translated: CASSFSGRAADTQYF.

The rearrangement uses TRBV18 and TRBJ1-5; the D gene is possibly TRBD1 (5 bases). CDR1 and CDR2 (germline): KGHSH, LQKENI. V shed 1 base and J shed 1 base, with 5 bases lying between them. The CDR3 totals 14 residues. In DNA, the CDR3 is TGTGCCAGCTCACCACGACAGAGCAATCAGCCCCAGCATTTT. Translated: CASSPRQSNQPQHF.

The genes are TRBV29-1 and TRBJ2-1, with 15 positions matching TRBD2. Germline V gene sequence: CDR1 SQVTM, CDR2 ANQGSEA. The CDR3 is made up of 21 amino acids. The CDR3 nucleotides read TGCAGTATTAACGGGGGAATAGGGACTAGCGGGAGGCACTCCTCCTACAATGAGCAGTTCTTC. Translating it yields CSINGGIGTSGRHSSYNEQFF.

This chain uses TRBV14 with TRBJ2-7; a possible D gene is TRBD2 (5 bases). The V end lost 1 base, the J end lost 2 bases, and 18 bases lay between the germline ends. The CDR3 has 17 amino acids. CDR1 is SGHDN and CDR2 is FVKESK in the germline V gene. The CDR3 DNA sequence: TGTGCCAGCAGCCAAGCGGGATCTAATTACTTGGCCTACGAGCAGTACTTC. This codes for CASSQAGSNYLAYEQYF.

The chain joins TRBV5-1 to TRBJ2-2, with D possibly TRBD2 on 5 matching bases. The CDR3 loop spans 18 amino acids. Germline-derived CDR1 and CDR2 are SGHRS and YFSETQ. Trimming shortened V by 0 bases and J by 5 bases, and 20 bases separated the two germline ends. The chain's CDR3 is CASSLESRASQRTGELFF. For the CDR3, the DNA is TGCGCCAGCAGCTTGGAGTCTCGGGCTAGCCAAAGAACCGGGGAGCTGTTTTTT.

The chain recombines TRBV7-6 with TRBJ2-1, with TRBD2 matching over 12 bases. The germline V gene encodes CDR1 SGHVS and CDR2 FNYEAQ. The CDR3 is 17 residues long. Trimming at V came to 1 base and at J to 6 bases, leaving 7 bases not matched to a gene. CDR3 nucleotide sequence: TGTGCCAGCAGCTTAGGCCTAGCGGGAGGGCCAGCCAATGAGCAGTTCTTC. Its translation is CASSLGLAGGPANEQFF.

This chain connects TRBV6-5 to TRBJ2-1, with a possible D match to TRBD2 (5 bases). The CDR3 length is 16 residues. V shed 2 bases and J shed 0 bases, with 11 bases lying between them. The germline CDR1 and CDR2 sequences are MNHEY and SVGAGI. The CDR3 sequence is CASSYGPSYSYNEQFF. The CDR3 nucleotides are TGTGCCAGCAGTTACGGTCCTAGCTACTCCTACAATGAGCAGTTCTTC.

The chain joins TRBV6-5 to TRBJ2-3, with 11 bases that match TRBD2. This CDR3 has 15 amino acids. Trimming removed 5 bases from V and 1 base from J; junction bases left unmatched: 2. CDR1 MNHEY and CDR2 SVGAGI come from the germline V gene. The CDR3 DNA reads as TGTGCCAGCAGTCTAGCGGGAGGTGGCACAGATACGCAGTATTTT. Translating gives CASSLAGGGTDTQYF.